A selection of T cell receptor beta chains follows, all from one sample in a study of T-cell reconstitution after alpha-beta-depleted transplantation in children. Each CDR3 protein is one row after TCRdb ran MiXCR on the PCR reads. Of 800,000 to 1,000,000 distinct CDR3 sequences detected, about 31% appear once; the ten largest clones hold approximately 30%. The specimen comprised PBMCs, mostly from graft donor cells, sampled 360 days after TCRalphabeta/CD19-depleted stem cell transplant. These TCRs come from a boy less than two years old who had a stem cell transplant for SCID, so the T cells may come from the graft donor. The CDR3 runs from the conserved cysteine through the conserved F or W. The D gene is left open where the match is weak. Size values are once, few and many counts, or a class for expanded clones, and some rows have none.

V	size	J	D	DNA	CDR3
TRBV5-6	NA	TRBJ2-5	NA	TGTGCCAGCAGCTTGGACTTGGCCAGGGGTGAGACCCAGTACTTC	CASSLDLARGETQYF
TRBV25-1	once	TRBJ1-2	TRBD1	TGTGCCAGCCGGGACAGCAACTATGGCTACACCTTC	CASRDSNYGYTF
TRBV27	few	TRBJ2-6	NA	TGTGCCAGCAGTTTATCGGGTGTGGGGCGGTCTGGGGCCAACGTCCTGACTTTC	CASSLSGVGRSGANVLTF
TRBV5-1	NA	TRBJ2-3	NA	TGCGCCAGCATCAGCGATGGAGATACGCAGTATTTT	CASISDGDTQYF
TRBV7-9	NA	TRBJ2-5	TRBD2	TGTGCCAGCAGCTTCGCTAGCGGGGGGGCAATGGAGACCCAGTACTTC	CASSFASGGAMETQYF
TRBV30	NA	TRBJ2-3	TRBD2	TGTGCCTGGGGACTAGCGGGGGGCCAAGATACGCAGTATTTT	CAWGLAGGQDTQYF
TRBV20-1	NA	TRBJ1-1	TRBD1	TGCAGTGCTAGCCGCGGGACAGGGGGACCAGTGAGGGGAGAAGCTTTCTTT	CSASRGTGGPVRGEAFF
TRBV7-9	few	TRBJ2-7	TRBD1	TGTGCCAGCAGCCAATCCTCGGGGACAGGGGCCTACGAGCAGTACTTC	CASSQSSGTGAYEQYF
TRBV28	few	TRBJ1-5	NA	TGTGCCAGCAGTTCTCCAGGGAAGGGCAATCAGCCCCAGCATTTT	CASSSPGKGNQPQHF
TRBV5-1	few	TRBJ1-1	TRBD1	TGCGCCAGCAGTGACAGGGAGAACACTGAAGCTTTCTTT	CASSDRENTEAFF
TRBV7-9	few	TRBJ2-3	NA	TGTGCCAGCAGCTATCTAGGCCCAGATACGCAGTATTTT	CASSYLGPDTQYF
TRBV6-1	NA	TRBJ1-2	NA	TGTGCCAGCACAATAGGGATGCAGTTGGGGGGCTACACCTTC	CASTIGMQLGGYTF
TRBV6-4	few	TRBJ2-2	NA	TGTGCCAGCAGTCCACTACACAGGAGGAACACCGGGGAGCTGTTTTTT	CASSPLHRRNTGELFF
TRBV4-3	NA	TRBJ1-4	NA	TGCGCCAGCAGCCGCACATGGTCGGGTCCAACTAATGAAAAACTGTTTTTT	CASSRTWSGPTNEKLFF
TRBV7-8	NA	TRBJ2-7	NA	TGTGCCAGCAGCTTAGTTCAGTACGAGCAGTACTTC	CASSLVQYEQYF
TRBV20-1	NA	TRBJ2-7	TRBD1	TGCAGTGCTAGAGATGCCAGAGGGGGCCGGTACGAGCAGTACTTC	CSARDARGGRYEQYF
TRBV18	many	TRBJ2-5	NA	TGTGCCAGCTCACCAGGGAGAGTCCAAGAGACCCAGTACTTC	CASSPGRVQETQYF
TRBV28	NA	TRBJ1-1	NA	TGTGCCAGCAGTTTCGGCATACTAGAAGCTTTCTTT	CASSFGILEAFF
TRBV6-5	NA	TRBJ1-4	TRBD1	TGTGCCAGCAGTTACGAATCAACCGGGACAGGGATAGAAAAACTGTTTTTT	CASSYESTGTGIEKLFF
TRBV29-1	few	TRBJ2-7	NA	TGCAGCGCCCGGTGGGGGGCTTTGGGTCTCGAGCAGTACTTC	CSARWGALGLEQYF
TRBV7-8	NA	TRBJ2-1	NA	TGTGCCAGCAGCTTCCCGACTAGTTTGAGCTCCTACAATGAGCAGTTCTTC	CASSFPTSLSSYNEQFF
TRBV7-8	few	TRBJ2-3	TRBD2	TGTGCCAGCAGCCCGGGACTAGCGGGGGCCATGGATACGCAGTATTTT	CASSPGLAGAMDTQYF